This TCR beta chain came from a study of blood T cells in healthy people across ages. This clonotype was recorded a few times. Germline V CDR1 and CDR2: SQVTM, ANQGSEA. After removal of 3 bases from V and 5 bases from J, the junction contained 21 bases not matched to a gene. There are 19 residues in the CDR3. For the second PCR, which ran for roughly 6 to 12 cycles, a sample-barcoded 5' primer and a J-beta primer mix were used. Each cDNA molecule was tagged by a template-switch adaptor with 12 random nucleotides. TCRdb processed the 5' RACE reads anew with MiXCR; each CDR3 protein has one entry. The sample consists of fewer than 2,000,000 distinct CDR3 sequences, about 31% of them appearing once. Researchers collected ten milliliters of peripheral blood from every single donor.

The TCR originated in a woman aged 30 to 39 in good health. V gene TRBV29-1 combines with J gene TRBJ2-1, with 8 bases identical to TRBD1. Sample: blood. This chain's CDR3 is CSVDARFGTGPFRHNEQFF. The CDR3 bases are TGCAGCGTTGATGCTCGGTTCGGGACAGGCCCCTTTCGCCACAATGAGCAGTTCTTC.